The clone carrying this T cell receptor beta chain has a handful of counts. Germline V lookup: CDR1 MNHEY, CDR2 SVGEGT. Trimming left V 0 bases short and J 6 bases short, with 12 bases between. The CDR3 consists of 15 residues. A J-beta primer mix and a sample-barcoded 5' primer were used in a second PCR of about 6 to 12 cycles. MiXCR, run by TCRdb on the 5' RACE reads, gives a single entry per CDR3 protein. The data hold roughly 800,000 distinct CDR3 sequences, with about 34% observed a single time. The sample is drawn from a study of blood T cells in healthy people across ages. The chain couples TRBV6-2 or TRBV6-3 to TRBJ1-5, with a possible D match to TRBD1 (5 bases). The sample taken for sequencing was blood. This TCR derives from a man aged 18 to 29 in good health. DNA of the CDR3: TGTGCCAGCAGTTACTCAGGGGATCTTGGTCAGCCCCAGCATTTT. Translation: CASSYSGDLGQPQHF.